The 30 T cell receptor beta chains given below trace back to one sample, sequenced in a study of cytomegalovirus exposure and HLA in healthy donors (dated by TCRdb to 2015 to 2018). The method behind the library was the immunoSEQ multiplex PCR assay. For the multiplex PCR, a mixture combining 60 forward primers for TCR Vbeta segments and 13 reverse primers for TCR Jbeta segments was used. The table comes from immuneACCESS by way of TCRdb, which keeps in-frame sequences with V and J called. Part of the clones is missing from these tables; in studies checked, under half for an unresolved V gene and the rest for unknown reasons. The sample table holds around 190,000 clones, of which approximately 86% were seen once. The biggest ten clones account for approximately 1.9% of the sample. Sequenced material: PBMCs. These receptors all stem from a woman under 30 in good health and CMV-seronegative.

The V gene is TRBV11-2, the J gene TRBJ1-2; tentative D call: TRBD1 (5 bases). The V gene lost 5 bases and the J gene lost 7 bases, with 17 bases spanning the gap. The CDR3 is 14 residues long. Germline loops: CDR1 SGHAT, CDR2 FQNNGV. The CDR3 is CASSDLKAGVGYTF. CDR3 DNA sequence: TGTGCCAGCAGCGACCTCAAAGCGGGGGTTGGCTACACCTTC.

J is TRBJ1-1 and V is TRBV5-1; unclear D gene. V lost 0 bases and J 0 bases, leaving 3 bases between the germline ends. CDR1 is SGHRS, CDR2 YFSETQ, per germline. The CDR3 has 13 amino acids. CDR3 nucleotide sequence: TGCGCCAGCAGCTTGGACTTGAACACTGAAGCTTTCTTT. It yields the protein CASSLDLNTEAFF.

The gene calls are TRBV27 and TRBJ2-5; the match to TRBD2 covers 10 bases. The CDR3 extends over 17 amino acids. V lost 2 bases and J lost 2; bases outside the gene matches: 8. Germline V lookup: CDR1 MNHEY, CDR2 SMNVEV (reference sequence). The CDR3 DNA reads as TGTGCCAGCAGTTTAAGCGGGGGGGGACCCCAACAAGAGACCCAGTACTTC. Residues: CASSLSGGGPQQETQYF.

The chain joins TRBV15 to TRBJ1-1; D might be TRBD1 (6 bases). The V end lost 0 bases, the J end lost 6 bases, and 17 bases lay between the germline ends. The CDR3 consists of 16 residues. Germline values: CDR1 LNHNV, CDR2 YYDKDF (reference sequence). The CDR3 spells CATSRDMTGLGAEAFF. The CDR3 nucleotides read TGTGCCACCAGCAGAGATATGACAGGTCTAGGTGCTGAAGCTTTCTTT.

The V gene is TRBV27, the J gene TRBJ1-4; weak D call: TRBD1 (5 bases). The germline V gene encodes CDR1 MNHEY and CDR2 SMNVEV (reference sequence). V lost 2 bases to trimming and J lost 4 bases, with 8 bases between them. The CDR3 loop spans 14 amino acids. The CDR3 region has the DNA TGTGCCAGCAGTTTACAGGGAGGTAATGAAAAACTGTTTTTT. This translates into CASSLQGGNEKLFF.

This clone was found a few times. In nucleotides, the CDR3 is TGTGCCAGCAGCTTGGTAGGGGATACTGAAGCTTTCTTT. The encoded protein is CASSLVGDTEAFF. This chain joins TRBV5-4 and TRBJ1-1; perhaps TRBD1 as D (5 bases). The V gene's germline CDR1 is SGHNT and CDR2 YYREEE (reference sequence). This CDR3 comprises 13 residues. The V end lost 0 bases, the J end lost 5 bases, and 8 bases lay between the germline ends. Full variable domain (rest looked up from reference TRBV5-4 and TRBJ1-1): ETGVTQSPTHLIKTRGQQVTLRCSSQSGHNTVSWYQQALGQGPQFIFQYYREEENGRGNFPPRFSGLQFPNYSSELNVNALELDDSALYLCASSLVGDTEAFFGQGTRLTVV.

This chain links TRBV7-9 with TRBJ2-2, with 7 nucleotides matching TRBD1. The CDR3 runs 15 residues. V lost 5 bases, J lost 1 base, and 4 bases stayed unmatched. Per germline, CDR1 SEHNR and CDR2 FQNEAQ (reference sequence). The CDR3 coding sequence is TGTGCCAGCAGCACACAGGGGTGGAACACCGGGGAGCTGTTTTTT. The encoded protein is CASSTQGWNTGELFF.

This clone is a singleton in its sample. The V and J genes are TRBV2 and TRBJ2-5; 8 positions agree with TRBD1. Germline lookup yields CDR1 SNHLY and CDR2 FYNNEI. The CDR3 covers 12 residues. V lost 9 bases to trimming and J lost 4 bases; unmatched junction nucleotides: 4. The CDR3 sequence: CARTGDGETQYF. The CDR3 DNA is TGTGCCAGGACAGGGGACGGAGAGACCCAGTACTTC.

The J gene is TRBJ2-7, the V gene TRBV6-1; D unclear. CDR3 length: 10 amino acids. Germline CDR1 MNHNS, CDR2 SASEGT. V was pared by 7 bases and J by 3 bases, with 4 bases between. The CDR3 region has the DNA TGTGCCAGCATGTACTACGAGCAGTACTTC. Translated: CASMYYEQYF.

The chain joins TRBV29-1 to TRBJ2-3; no clear D. Trimming took off 3 bases at V and 6 bases at J, with 13 bases between the two ends. Germline CDR1 is SQVTM and CDR2 is ANQGSEA. CDR3 length: 13 amino acids. CDR3 DNA: TGCAGCGTTGACTTCGCTCCCCGGGATACGCAGTATTTT. Translating it yields CSVDFAPRDTQYF.

The chain employs TRBV4-1 and TRBJ2-2, with D maybe TRBD1 (7 bases). Between the trimmed V and J ends, which lost 5 bases and 7 bases, there was a span of 17 bases. Germline V gene lookup returns CDR1 MGHRA and CDR2 YSYEKL. This CDR3 comprises 15 residues. The CDR3 protein is CASSKEGAAGGELFF. CDR3 bases: TGCGCCAGCAGCAAGGAGGGGGCAGCTGGCGGGGAGCTGTTTTTT.

The J gene is TRBJ1-2, the V gene TRBV6-5; 12 nucleotides match TRBD1. In germline, CDR1 is MNHEY, CDR2 SVGAGI. The V and J ends lost 6 bases and 7 bases, in that order; junction bases with no gene match: 9. The CDR3 contains 15 residues. The CDR3 reads CASSEPGQGARGYTF. In DNA, the CDR3 is TGTGCCAGCAGCGAACCGGGACAGGGGGCGCGTGGCTACACCTTC.

The genes are TRBV11-3 and TRBJ2-7, with D perhaps TRBD1 (6 bases). Trimming left V 0 bases short and J 5 bases short, with 14 bases between. This CDR3 is 15 amino acids long. CDR1 is SGHNT, CDR2 YENEEA, per germline. The CDR3 region is CASSLDGPRGHEQYF. CDR3 DNA: TGTGCCAGCAGCTTAGATGGCCCCAGGGGACACGAGCAGTACTTC.

The V and J genes are TRBV25-1 and TRBJ2-1; 7 nucleotides align to TRBD2. There are 13 residues in the CDR3. Germline V gene data show CDR1 as MGHDK and CDR2 as SYGVNS. Trimming cost V 4 bases and J 3 bases; bases outside gene matches: 0. In DNA, the CDR3 is TGTGCCAGCAGTGCGGGGGGCTACAATGAGCAGTTCTTC. Translation gives CASSAGGYNEQFF.

The rearrangement joins TRBV5-4 to TRBJ2-7; 9 bases are shared with TRBD2. Unmatched junction bases numbered 11, after V lost 7 bases and J lost 6 bases. Germline V lookup: CDR1 SGHNT, CDR2 YYREEE (reference sequence). This CDR3 is 14 amino acids long. CDR3 in amino acids: CASRPAGGPSEQYF. The CDR3 DNA sequence: TGTGCCAGCCGCCCGGCGGGAGGGCCCAGCGAGCAGTACTTC.

The CDR3 DNA reads as TGCGCCAGCAGCAGGACACAGAACTACAATGAGCAGTTCTTC. It yields the protein CASSRTQNYNEQFF. The rearrangement links TRBV10-2 to TRBJ2-1; TRBD1 might be the D (5 bases). V lost 6 bases and J 3 bases, leaving 12 bases between the germline ends. CDR1 is WSHSY and CDR2 is SAAADI in the germline V gene. The CDR3 is made up of 14 amino acids.

The V call is TRBV5-1, the J call TRBJ2-2; TRBD2 is a possible D gene (6 bases). V dropped 1 base and J dropped 8 bases, with 18 bases sitting between them. The CDR3 spans 16 residues. The germline V gene encodes CDR1 SGHRS and CDR2 YFSETQ. The CDR3 loop is CASSLSPTGEGGELFF. CDR3 bases: TGCGCCAGCAGCTTGAGTCCAACGGGAGAAGGGGGGGAGCTGTTTTTT.

V and J are TRBV29-1 and TRBJ2-7; 10 bases are shared with TRBD1. The germline CDR1 and CDR2 sequences are SQVTM and ANQGSEA. V was pared by 1 base and J by 6 bases, with 9 bases of the junction left unmatched. The CDR3 length is 15 residues. The CDR3 here is CSVEVGGTGASEQYF. CDR3 DNA sequence: TGCAGCGTTGAAGTGGGAGGGACAGGGGCAAGCGAGCAGTACTTC.

The chain links TRBV19 to TRBJ1-2, with TRBD1 as a possible D gene (5 bases). Looked up from germline, CDR1 is LNHDA and CDR2 is SQIVND (reference sequence). This CDR3 comprises 11 residues. V was pared by 10 bases and J by 6 bases, with 12 bases between. CDR3 protein: CAIPRGDGYTF. The CDR3 DNA follows: TGTGCCATCCCGCGGGGGGATGGCTACACCTTC.

The CDR3 loop reads CASSLKGGNEQFF. DNA of the CDR3: TGTGCCAGCAGCTTGAAAGGGGGCAATGAGCAGTTCTTC. The genes are TRBV5-4 and TRBJ2-1; D might be TRBD1 (6 bases). The germline CDR1 and CDR2 sequences are SGHNT and YYREEE (reference sequence). Deletions cut 1 base from V and 6 bases from J, with 8 bases between. The length of the CDR3 is 13 residues.

The chain employs TRBV10-2 and TRBJ2-5; TRBD1 is a possible D gene (5 bases). The CDR3 consists of 14 residues. The V and J ends lost 5 bases and 2 bases respectively, with 12 bases between them. Germline loops: CDR1 WSHSY, CDR2 SAAADI. In DNA, the CDR3 is TGCGCCAGCAGTACGCAGGGTGGACAAGAGACCCAGTACTTC. Encoded protein: CASSTQGGQETQYF.

V gene TRBV27 combines with J gene TRBJ2-7, with TRBD1 matching over 9 bases. This CDR3 contains 12 residues. V shed 5 bases and J 9 bases; nucleotides not matched to a gene: 5. In germline, CDR1 is MNHEY, CDR2 SMNVEV (reference sequence). The CDR3 region has the DNA TGTGCCAGCAGTCCACAGGGGGCGCGGCAGTACTTC. It codes for CASSPQGARQYF.

The chain links TRBV10-3 to TRBJ1-5; TRBD1 matches 7 bases. Trimming removed 3 bases from V and 2 bases from J; junction bases left unmatched: 1. CDR3 size: 14 residues. Germline V gives CDR1 ENHRY, CDR2 SYGVKD. The CDR3 reads CAISDRGGNQPQHF. The CDR3 nucleotides are TGTGCCATCAGTGACAGGGGGGGCAATCAGCCCCAGCATTTT.

The J gene is TRBJ2-7, the V gene TRBV7-9; 10 bases align to TRBD1. Germline assignment: CDR1 SEHNR and CDR2 FQNEAQ (reference sequence). The ends lost 4 bases at V and 2 bases at J; junction bases unmatched: 5. This CDR3 has 15 residues. DNA of the CDR3: TGTGCCAGCAGCTCCCGGGACAGGGGTCCCTACGAGCAGTACTTC. Protein: CASSSRDRGPYEQYF.

The chain carries TRBV28 and TRBJ1-6; 9 bases map to TRBD1. V lost 6 bases, J lost 7 bases, and 4 bases stayed unmatched. The CDR3 extends over 14 amino acids. Germline V gene lookup returns CDR1 MDHEN and CDR2 SYDVKM. The CDR3 sequence is CASRAGTGNSPLHF. DNA for the CDR3: TGTGCCAGCAGGGCCGGGACAGGGAATTCACCCCTCCACTTT.

The chain joins TRBV6-6 to TRBJ1-1; no firm D call. CDR3 size: 13 residues. Trimming took 4 bases from V and 4 from J, leaving 10 bases between them. Germline V lookup: CDR1 MNHNY, CDR2 SVGAGI (reference sequence). CDR3 nucleotide sequence: TGTGCCAGCAGTTTTGGAGGGCCCACTGAAGCTTTCTTT. It yields the protein CASSFGGPTEAFF.

Only one count was recorded for this clone. The chain joins TRBV5-1 to TRBJ2-3, with a tentative D call TRBD2 (5 bases). Germline CDR1 and CDR2: SGHRS and YFSETQ. The CDR3 loop spans 14 amino acids. The V and J ends lost 4 bases and 2 bases respectively, with 11 bases between them. The CDR3 loop is CASSTTGSTDTQYF. For the CDR3, the DNA is TGCGCCAGCAGCACTACGGGGTCCACAGATACGCAGTATTTT.

This sequence joins TRBV6-5 and TRBJ2-1, with D tentatively TRBD2 (6 bases). CDR1 MNHEY and CDR2 SVGAGI come from the germline V gene. The CDR3 runs to 11 residues. Trimming pared 2 bases from V and 13 bases from J, leaving 9 bases between. CDR3 loop: CASSYQGLQFF. In DNA, the CDR3 is TGTGCCAGCAGTTACCAGGGACTTCAGTTCTTC.

This chain joins TRBV4-1 and TRBJ2-5, with 13 bases lining up with TRBD2. The germline CDR1 and CDR2 sequences are MGHRA and YSYEKL. The length of the CDR3 is 18 residues. V dropped 3 bases and J dropped 5; count of bases not matched to a gene: 12. CDR3 nucleotides: TGCGCCAGCAGCCAGGCGGGACTAGCGGGGCAAAAAGGGGAGACCCAGTACTTC. Translated: CASSQAGLAGQKGETQYF.

The rearrangement joins TRBV11-2 to TRBJ2-3; tentatively, D is TRBD2 (5 bases). The ends were cut back, 5 bases at V and 1 base at J, with 19 bases in the middle. This CDR3 comprises 17 residues. Germline CDR1 SGHAT, CDR2 FQNNGV. The CDR3 spells CASSPGKGLLGTDTQYF. The CDR3 region has the DNA TGTGCCAGCAGCCCGGGGAAGGGCCTTCTGGGCACAGATACGCAGTATTTT.